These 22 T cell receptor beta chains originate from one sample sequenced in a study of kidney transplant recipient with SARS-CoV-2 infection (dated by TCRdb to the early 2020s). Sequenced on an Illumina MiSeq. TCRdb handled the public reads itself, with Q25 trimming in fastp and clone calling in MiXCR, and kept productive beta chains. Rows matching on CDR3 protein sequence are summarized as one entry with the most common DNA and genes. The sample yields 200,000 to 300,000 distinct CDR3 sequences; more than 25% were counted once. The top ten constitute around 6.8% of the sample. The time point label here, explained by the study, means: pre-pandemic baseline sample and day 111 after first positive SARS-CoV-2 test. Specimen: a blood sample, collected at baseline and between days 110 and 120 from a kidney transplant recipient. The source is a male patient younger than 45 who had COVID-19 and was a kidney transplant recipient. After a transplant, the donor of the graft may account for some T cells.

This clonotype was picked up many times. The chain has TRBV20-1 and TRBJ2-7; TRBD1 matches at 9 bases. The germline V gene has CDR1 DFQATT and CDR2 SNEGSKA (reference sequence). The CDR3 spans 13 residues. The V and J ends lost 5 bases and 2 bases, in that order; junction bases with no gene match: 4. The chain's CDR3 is CSAEDRGAYEQYF. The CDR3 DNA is TGCAGTGCTGAAGACAGGGGGGCCTACGAGCAGTACTTC.

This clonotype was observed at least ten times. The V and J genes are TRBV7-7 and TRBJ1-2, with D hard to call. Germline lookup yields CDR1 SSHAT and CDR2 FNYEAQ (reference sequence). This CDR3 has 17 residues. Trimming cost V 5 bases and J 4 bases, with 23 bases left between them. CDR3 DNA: TGTGCCAGCAGCACGACGTCTAAGTGCCGAAAGACCTATGGCTACACCTTC. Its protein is CASSTTSKCRKTYGYTF.

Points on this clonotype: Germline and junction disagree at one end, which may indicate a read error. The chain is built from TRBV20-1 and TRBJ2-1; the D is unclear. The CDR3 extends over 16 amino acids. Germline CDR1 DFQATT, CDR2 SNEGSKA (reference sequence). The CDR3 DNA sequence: TGCAATGCTAGAGATCCGGCCATAAGCTCCTACAATGAGCAGTTCTTC. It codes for CNARDPAISSYNEQFF.

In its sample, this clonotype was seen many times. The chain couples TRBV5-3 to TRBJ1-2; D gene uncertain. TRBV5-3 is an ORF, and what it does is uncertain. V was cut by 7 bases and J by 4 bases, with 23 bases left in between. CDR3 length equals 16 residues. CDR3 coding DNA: TGTGCCAGAGCTAAAGTAGTGGTGAGAAAGACCTATGGCTACACCTTC. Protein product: CARAKVVVRKTYGYTF.

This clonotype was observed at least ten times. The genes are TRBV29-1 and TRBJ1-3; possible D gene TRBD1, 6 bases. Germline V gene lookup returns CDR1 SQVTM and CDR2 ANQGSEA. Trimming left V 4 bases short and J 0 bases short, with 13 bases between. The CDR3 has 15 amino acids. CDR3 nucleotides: TGCAGCGTTGTGGACAGCCTGGCCTCTGGAAACACCATATATTTT. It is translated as CSVVDSLASGNTIYF.

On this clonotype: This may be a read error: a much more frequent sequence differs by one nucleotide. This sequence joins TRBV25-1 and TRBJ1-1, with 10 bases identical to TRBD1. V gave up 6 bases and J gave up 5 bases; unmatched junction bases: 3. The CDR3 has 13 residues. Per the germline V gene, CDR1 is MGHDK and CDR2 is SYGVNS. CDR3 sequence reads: CASRDRGPTEAFF. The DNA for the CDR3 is TGTGCCAGCAGAGACAGGGGGCCTACTGAAGCTTTCTTT.

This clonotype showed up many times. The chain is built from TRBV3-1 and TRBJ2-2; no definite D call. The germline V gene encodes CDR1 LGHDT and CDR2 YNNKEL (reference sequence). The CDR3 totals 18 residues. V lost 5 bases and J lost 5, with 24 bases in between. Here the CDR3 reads CASSRNSPISGLTGELFF. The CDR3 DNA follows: TGTGCCAGCAGCAGGAATTCTCCCATTTCAGGCTTGACCGGGGAGCTGTTTTTT.

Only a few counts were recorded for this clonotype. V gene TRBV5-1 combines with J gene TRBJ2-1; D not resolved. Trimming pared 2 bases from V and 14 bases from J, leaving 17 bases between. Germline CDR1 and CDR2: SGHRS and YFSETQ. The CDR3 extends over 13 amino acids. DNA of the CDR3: TGCGCCAGCAGCTTTACGGCCGGCGAACGCGAGTTCTTC. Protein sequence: CASSFTAGEREFF. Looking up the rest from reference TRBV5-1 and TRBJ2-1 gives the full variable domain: KAGVTQTPRYLIKTRGQQVTLSCSPISGHRSVSWYQQTPGQGLQFLFEYFSETQRNKGNFPGRFSGRQFSNSRSEMNVSTLELGDSALYLCASSFTAGEREFFGPGTRLTVL.

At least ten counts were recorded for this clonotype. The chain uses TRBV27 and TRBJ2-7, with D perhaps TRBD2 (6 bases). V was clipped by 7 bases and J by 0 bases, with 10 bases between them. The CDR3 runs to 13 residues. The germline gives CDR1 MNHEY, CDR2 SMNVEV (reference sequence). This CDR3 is CASTDGSSYEQYF. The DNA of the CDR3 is TGTGCCAGCACAGACGGGAGCTCCTACGAGCAGTACTTC.

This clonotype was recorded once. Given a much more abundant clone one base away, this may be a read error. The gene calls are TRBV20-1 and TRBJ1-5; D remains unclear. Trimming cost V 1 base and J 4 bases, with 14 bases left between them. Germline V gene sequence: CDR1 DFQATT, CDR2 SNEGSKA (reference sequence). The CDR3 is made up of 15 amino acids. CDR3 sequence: CSARGGSSTNQPQHF. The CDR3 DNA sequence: TGCAGTGCTAGAGGTGGGAGCAGTACAAATCAGCCCCAGCATTTT.

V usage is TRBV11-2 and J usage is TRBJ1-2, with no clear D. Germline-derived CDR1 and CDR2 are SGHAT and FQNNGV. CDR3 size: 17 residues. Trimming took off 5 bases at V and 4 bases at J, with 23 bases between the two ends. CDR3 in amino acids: CASSRYRTSGKTYGYTF. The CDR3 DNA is TGTGCCAGCAGCAGATATAGAACAAGCGGAAAGACCTATGGCTACACCTTC.

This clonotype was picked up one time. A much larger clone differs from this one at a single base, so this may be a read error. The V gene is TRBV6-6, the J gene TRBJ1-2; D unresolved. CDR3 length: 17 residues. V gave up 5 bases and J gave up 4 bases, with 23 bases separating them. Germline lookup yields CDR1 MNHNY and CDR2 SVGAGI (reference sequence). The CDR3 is CASSAASGGKKTYGYTF. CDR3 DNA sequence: TGTGCCAGCAGTGCCGCATCAGGTGGGAAAAAGACCTATGGCTACACCTTC.

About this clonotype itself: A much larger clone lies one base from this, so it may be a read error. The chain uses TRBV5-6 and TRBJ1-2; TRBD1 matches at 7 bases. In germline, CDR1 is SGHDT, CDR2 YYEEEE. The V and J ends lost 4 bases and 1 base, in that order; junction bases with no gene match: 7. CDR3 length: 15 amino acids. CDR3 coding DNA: TGTGCCAGCAGCACGGAGGACAGGATTAACTATGGCTACACCTTC. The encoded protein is CASSTEDRINYGYTF.

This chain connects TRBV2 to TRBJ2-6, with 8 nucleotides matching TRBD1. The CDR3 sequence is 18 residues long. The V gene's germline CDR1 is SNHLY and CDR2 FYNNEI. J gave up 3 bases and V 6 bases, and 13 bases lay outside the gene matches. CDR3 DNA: TGTGCCAGCAGCCCGGACAGGGTGCAGGGAGGTGGGGCCAACGTCCTGACTTTC. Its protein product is CASSPDRVQGGGANVLTF.

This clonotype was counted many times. The CDR3 spells CASSWAFETQYF. CDR3 nucleotide sequence: TGCGCCAGCAGCTGGGCGTTCGAGACCCAGTACTTC. The chain joins TRBV5-1 to TRBJ2-5; D uncertain. Trimming cost V 3 bases and J 5 bases, with 8 bases left between them. The CDR3 contains 12 residues. CDR1 is SGHRS and CDR2 is YFSETQ in the germline V gene.

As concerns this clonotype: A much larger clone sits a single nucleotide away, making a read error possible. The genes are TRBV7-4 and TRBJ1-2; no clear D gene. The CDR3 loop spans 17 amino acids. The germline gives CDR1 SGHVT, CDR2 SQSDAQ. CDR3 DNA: TGTGCCAGCAGCCTCAGCGTTTCAGCTCGAAAGACCTATGGCTGCACCTTC. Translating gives CASSLSVSARKTYGCTF.

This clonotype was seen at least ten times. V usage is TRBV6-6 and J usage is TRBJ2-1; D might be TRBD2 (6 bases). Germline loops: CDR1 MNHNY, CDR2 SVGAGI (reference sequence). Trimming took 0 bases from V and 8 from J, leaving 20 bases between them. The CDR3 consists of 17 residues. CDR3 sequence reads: CASSYSGGDFFGDEQFF. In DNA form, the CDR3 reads TGTGCCAGCAGTTACTCGGGTGGGGACTTTTTTGGGGATGAGCAGTTCTTC.

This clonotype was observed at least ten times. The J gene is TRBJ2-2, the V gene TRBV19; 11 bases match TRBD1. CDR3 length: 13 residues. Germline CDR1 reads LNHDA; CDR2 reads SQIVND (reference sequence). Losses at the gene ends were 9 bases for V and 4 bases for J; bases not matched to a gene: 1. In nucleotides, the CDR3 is TGTGCCAGCGGGACAGGGGGCACCGGGGAGCTGTTTTTT. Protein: CASGTGGTGELFF.

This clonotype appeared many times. The CDR3 loop is CASSRFGSFRKTYGYTF. CDR3 DNA sequence: TGTGCCAGCAGTCGTTTTGGCAGCTTCCGAAAGACCTATGGCTACACCTTC. The rearrangement joins TRBV12-3 or TRBV12-4 to TRBJ1-2; D is ambiguous. The CDR3 has 17 residues. The V and J ends lost 5 bases and 4 bases respectively, with 23 bases between them.

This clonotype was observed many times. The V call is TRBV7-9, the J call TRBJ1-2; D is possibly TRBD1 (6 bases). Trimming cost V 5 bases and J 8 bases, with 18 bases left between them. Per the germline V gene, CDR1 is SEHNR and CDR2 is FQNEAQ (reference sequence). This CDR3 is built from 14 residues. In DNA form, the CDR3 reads TGTGCCAGCAGCCCTAACCAGGGGATGAGGGGCTACACCTTC. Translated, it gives CASSPNQGMRGYTF.

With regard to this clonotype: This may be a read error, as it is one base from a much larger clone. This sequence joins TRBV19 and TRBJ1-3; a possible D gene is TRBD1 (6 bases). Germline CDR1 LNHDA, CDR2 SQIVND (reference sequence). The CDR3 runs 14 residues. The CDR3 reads CASSVGHAGSTIYF. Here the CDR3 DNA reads TGTGCCAGTAGTGTGGGACATGCCGGAAGCACCATATATTTT.

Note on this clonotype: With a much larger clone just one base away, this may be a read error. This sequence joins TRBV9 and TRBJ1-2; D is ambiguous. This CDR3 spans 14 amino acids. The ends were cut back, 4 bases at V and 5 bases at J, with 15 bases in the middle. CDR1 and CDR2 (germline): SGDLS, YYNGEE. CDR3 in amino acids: CASSFGSALYGYTF. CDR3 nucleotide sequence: TGTGCCAGCAGCTTCGGGTCAGCCCTTTATGGCTACACCTTC.